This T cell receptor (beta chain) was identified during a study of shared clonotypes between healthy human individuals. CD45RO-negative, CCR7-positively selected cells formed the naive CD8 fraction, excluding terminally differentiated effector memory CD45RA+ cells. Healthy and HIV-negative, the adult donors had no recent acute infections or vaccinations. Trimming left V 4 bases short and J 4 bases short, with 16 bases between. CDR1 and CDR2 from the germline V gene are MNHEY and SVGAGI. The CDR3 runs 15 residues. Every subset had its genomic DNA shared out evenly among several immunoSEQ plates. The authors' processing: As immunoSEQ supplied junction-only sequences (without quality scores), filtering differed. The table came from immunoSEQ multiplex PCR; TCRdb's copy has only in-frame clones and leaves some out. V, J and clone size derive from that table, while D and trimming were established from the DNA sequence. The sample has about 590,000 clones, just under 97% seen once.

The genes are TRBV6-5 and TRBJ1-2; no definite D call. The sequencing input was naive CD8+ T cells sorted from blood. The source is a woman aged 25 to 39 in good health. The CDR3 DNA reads TGTGCCAGCAGTTCCGGCTTGAGGGCCGGCTATGGCTACACCTTC. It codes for CASSSGLRAGYGYTF.